Many counts were recorded for the clone carrying this T cell receptor (beta chain). Its antigen is undetermined. Every sequencing run generated over 160 million TCR-beta sequences from 15-18 subjects. TCRdb used MiXCR to reprocess the 5' RACE reads, holding one entry per CDR3 protein. Among roughly 49,000 distinct CDR3 sequences, about 13% were seen once, and the ten largest hold approximately 10%. This entry belongs to a study of neurological immune-mediated disorders. Points from the study as a whole: Private repertoires in all groups were suggested, as expanded clones shared no CDR3 amino acid sequences across subjects.

Stated time point: longitudinal time-point 3. This TCR was sampled from a male donor with HTLV-1-associated myelopathy (HAM/TSP). The source material was PBMCs.

The CDR3 region is CASSLVPRANEKLFF. CDR3 coding DNA: TGTGCCAGCAGCTTAGTCCCTCGGGCTAATGAAAAACTGTTTTTT. The chain is built from TRBV7-6 and TRBJ1-4; D unclear. Trimming took 1 base from V and 3 from J, leaving 9 bases between them. The CDR3 spans 15 residues. Germline assignment: CDR1 SGHVS and CDR2 FNYEAQ.